The 29 T cell receptor beta chains listed next were all sequenced from one sample in a study of blood T cell repertoires in COVID-19 (dated by TCRdb to 2019 to 2021). Libraries were constructed by the immunoSEQ multiplex PCR assay. Imported from immuneACCESS, the table was reduced by TCRdb to in-frame sequences with V and J called. These copies leave out some clones; in studies compared against another copy, an unresolved V gene accounts for under half, and the cause of the remainder is not known. The sample has roughly 260,000 clones on record, about nine tenths of them singletons. The top ten clonotypes cover approximately 2.6% of the sample. The material sequenced was peripheral blood. These receptors originate from a person aged 18-30 years with COVID-19, enrolled during active disease.

The V and J genes are TRBV4-2 and TRBJ2-5; 10 positions match TRBD2. The CDR3 length is 18 residues. From germline, CDR1 is LGHNA and CDR2 YNFKEQ. The V segment lost 0 bases and the J segment 4 bases; nucleotides outside the gene matches: 11. The CDR3 here is CASSQDWASGSSLETQYF. The CDR3, as DNA: TGTGCCAGCAGCCAAGATTGGGCTAGCGGGAGTTCGTTAGAGACCCAGTACTTC.

The chain employs TRBV9 and TRBJ2-7, with a possible D match to TRBD1 (6 bases). V lost 3 bases to trimming and J lost 4 bases, with 8 bases between them. Germline values: CDR1 SGDLS, CDR2 YYNGEE. The CDR3 is 12 amino acids. In DNA form, the CDR3 reads TGTGCCAGCAGCGGGGACAAGTACGAGCAGTACTTC. The encoded protein is CASSGDKYEQYF. The variable domain in full, with the rest retrieved from reference TRBV9 and TRBJ2-7, is DSGVTQTPKHLITATGQRVTLRCSPRSGDLSVYWYQQSLDQGLQFLIQYYNGEERAKGNILERFSAQQFPDLHSELNLSSLELGDSALYFCASSGDKYEQYFGPGTRLTVT.

This rearrangement joins TRBV27 to TRBJ2-7; TRBD2 is a possible D gene (6 bases). Germline lookup yields CDR1 MNHEY and CDR2 SMNVEV (reference sequence). CDR3 length equals 14 residues. The V end was cut by 3 bases, the J end by 2 bases, with 11 bases between. CDR3 region: CASSFAGSTYEQYF. In DNA, the CDR3 is TGTGCCAGCAGTTTCGCGGGGTCAACCTACGAGCAGTACTTC.

This chain uses TRBV10-1 with TRBJ1-6, with D perhaps TRBD1 (5 bases). The germline V gene encodes CDR1 WNHNN and CDR2 SYGVQD (reference sequence). The CDR3 consists of 13 residues. The V end lost 7 bases, the J end lost 9 bases, and 13 bases lay between the germline ends. DNA for the CDR3: TGCGCCAGCATTCCAGGGCGAAGTTCACCCCTCCACTTT. Its translation is CASIPGRSSPLHF.

The chain uses TRBV4-1 and TRBJ1-3, with TRBD1 identical over 7 bases. Germline V gene lookup returns CDR1 MGHRA and CDR2 YSYEKL. The CDR3 length is 17 residues. V dropped 4 bases and J dropped 0; count of bases not matched to a gene: 9. DNA of the CDR3: TGCGCCAGCAGCCTACTGACTTGGGACAGCTCTGGAAACACCATATATTTT. It encodes CASSLLTWDSSGNTIYF.

The rearrangement uses TRBV10-1 and TRBJ1-5; maybe TRBD1 (5 bases). CDR1 and CDR2 (germline): WNHNN, SYGVQD (reference sequence). Trimming removed 5 bases at V and 7 bases at J, with 9 bases between. The CDR3 totals 12 residues. This chain's CDR3 is CASSTGQQPQHF. CDR3 DNA sequence: TGCGCCAGCAGTACAGGTCAACAGCCCCAGCATTTT.

In its sample, this clone was seen once. The chain joins TRBV5-1 to TRBJ2-1; D perhaps matches TRBD2 (5 bases). Per the germline V gene, CDR1 is SGHRS and CDR2 is YFSETQ. Trimming cost V 0 bases and J 0 bases, with 10 bases left between them. This CDR3 region has 16 residues. This CDR3 is CASSLVGSSSYNEQFF. Written as DNA, the CDR3 is TGCGCCAGCAGCTTGGTAGGGAGTAGCTCCTACAATGAGCAGTTCTTC.

The V and J genes are TRBV24-1 and TRBJ1-4; TRBD1 matches 7 bases. Germline CDR1 and CDR2: KGHDR and SFDVKD. The CDR3 loop spans 14 amino acids. V lost 4 bases, J lost 5 bases, and 3 bases stayed unmatched. The CDR3: CATSETGRNEKLFF. The CDR3 DNA sequence: TGTGCCACCAGTGAGACAGGGAGGAATGAAAAACTGTTTTTT.

The CDR3 is CASSLGQNTIYF. CDR3 DNA: TGTGCCAGCAGTTTAGGACAAAACACCATATATTTT. This sequence joins TRBV12-3 or TRBV12-4 and TRBJ1-3; D call uncertain. The V and J ends lost 1 base and 6 bases respectively, with 4 bases between them. This CDR3 is built from 12 residues.

The V and J genes are TRBV24-1 and TRBJ1-2; 9 bases line up with TRBD1. The germline gives CDR1 KGHDR, CDR2 SFDVKD. V was pared by 3 bases and J by 8 bases, with 6 bases of the junction left unmatched. The length of the CDR3 is 14 residues. The CDR3 protein is CATSDPWTGAGYTF. The CDR3 region has the DNA TGTGCCACCAGTGATCCCTGGACAGGGGCCGGCTACACCTTC.

The gene calls are TRBV5-5 and TRBJ1-1, with TRBD1 matching 7 bases. The CDR3 covers 15 residues. Trimming at V came to 4 bases and at J to 0 bases, leaving 6 bases not matched to a gene. Germline V CDR1 and CDR2: SGHKS, YYEKEE (reference sequence). The CDR3 nucleotides are TGTGCCAGCAGCCACGAGGGACAGATGAACACTGAAGCTTTCTTT. It specifies CASSHEGQMNTEAFF.

CDR3 sequence (DNA): TGTGCCAGCAGTAGTAGGACAGGGCTCAACACTGAAGCTTTCTTT. Protein product: CASSSRTGLNTEAFF. The chain is built from TRBV6-5 and TRBJ1-1; 8 positions agree with TRBD1. Losses at the gene ends were 5 bases for V and 2 bases for J; bases not matched to a gene: 7. In germline, CDR1 is MNHEY, CDR2 SVGAGI. The CDR3 is 15 amino acids.

The V gene is TRBV10-3, the J gene TRBJ2-2; 11 bases are a match to TRBD2. V dropped 0 bases and J dropped 0; count of bases not matched to a gene: 6. The CDR3 spans 19 residues. Germline V gene sequence: CDR1 ENHRY, CDR2 SYGVKD. The CDR3 coding sequence is TGTGCCATCAGTGAGTCGAGGTTGGGACTAGCGGCGAACACCGGGGAGCTGTTTTTT. This sequence encodes CAISESRLGLAANTGELFF.

This clone was recorded only once. This chain joins TRBV27 and TRBJ1-3, with no clear D. Per the germline V gene, CDR1 is MNHEY and CDR2 is SMNVEV (reference sequence). The CDR3 covers 12 residues. Trimming left V 8 bases short and J 4 bases short, with 9 bases between. The CDR3 is CASADSGNTIYF. Here the CDR3 DNA reads TGTGCCAGCGCAGATTCCGGAAACACCATATATTTT.

The V call is TRBV27, the J call TRBJ2-7; TRBD2 is a possible D gene (5 bases). There are 15 residues in the CDR3. Germline V gene data show CDR1 as MNHEY and CDR2 as SMNVEV (reference sequence). Trimming took 5 bases from V and 0 from J, leaving 14 bases between them. CDR3 region: CASSTLTAASYEQYF. In DNA, the CDR3 is TGTGCCAGCAGTACCCTCACAGCGGCCTCCTACGAGCAGTACTTC.

The chain combines TRBV29-1 with TRBJ2-4, with D possibly TRBD2 on 6 matching bases. The germline V gene encodes CDR1 SQVTM and CDR2 ANQGSEA. CDR3 length: 12 amino acids. V lost 2 bases, J lost 6 bases, and 8 bases lay in between. CDR3 protein: CSVEQGGNIQYF. The CDR3 bases are TGCAGCGTTGAACAGGGAGGAAACATTCAGTACTTC.

The chain carries TRBV2 and TRBJ2-3; 7 nucleotides match TRBD1. V shed 5 bases, J shed 4 bases, and the junction held 6 bases outside the gene matches. The CDR3 totals 14 residues. Germline assignment: CDR1 SNHLY and CDR2 FYNNEI. The DNA of the CDR3 is TGTGCCAGCAGTCCCTGGGACAGTCCAGATACGCAGTATTTT. Residues: CASSPWDSPDTQYF.

V and J are TRBV6-6 and TRBJ2-3; weak D call: TRBD2 (5 bases). Germline loops: CDR1 MNHNY, CDR2 SVGAGI (reference sequence). This CDR3 contains 12 residues. Trimming stripped 5 bases from V and 5 bases from J, with 8 bases between. The CDR3 region has the DNA TGTGCCAGCAGTCCAACTAGAGATACGCAGTATTTT. Translated, it gives CASSPTRDTQYF.

V usage is TRBV28 and J usage is TRBJ1-5; 7 bases align to TRBD1. Germline values: CDR1 MDHEN, CDR2 SYDVKM. This CDR3 spans 17 amino acids. V trimming: 1 base; J trimming: 4 bases; junction bases outside the gene matches: 10. The CDR3 region has the DNA TGTGCCAGCAGTTTATCCCCGTCAGGGGGAAGGAATCAGCCCCAGCATTTT. This sequence encodes CASSLSPSGGRNQPQHF.

This chain links TRBV19 with TRBJ2-2; D may be TRBD1 (6 bases). The germline gives CDR1 LNHDA, CDR2 SQIVND (reference sequence). With 7 bases removed from V and 3 bases from J, the gap between germline ends came to 6 bases. There are 12 residues in the CDR3. DNA of the CDR3: TGTGCCAGTACAGGGGACACCGGGGAGCTGTTTTTT. Its translation: CASTGDTGELFF.

The chain employs TRBV27 and TRBJ2-3, with 7 bases matching TRBD2. V was pared by 5 bases and J by 4 bases, with 9 bases of the junction left unmatched. The CDR3 is made up of 15 amino acids. Germline V gene lookup returns CDR1 MNHEY and CDR2 SMNVEV (reference sequence). CDR3 nucleotides: TGTGCCAGCAGTCTTTCAGCGGGACGCCCAGATACGCAGTATTTT. Translated: CASSLSAGRPDTQYF.

V is TRBV7-8 and J is TRBJ1-3; perhaps TRBD1 as D (5 bases). The CDR3 sequence is 14 residues long. In germline, CDR1 is SGHVS, CDR2 FQNEAQ. The V end lost 0 bases, the J end lost 4 bases, and 7 bases lay between the germline ends. For the CDR3, the DNA is TGTGCCAGCAGCTTAGCGGGGCCGGGAAACACCATATATTTT. Amino acid sequence: CASSLAGPGNTIYF. The variable domain in full, completed from reference TRBV7-8 and TRBJ1-3, reads GAGVSQSPRYKVAKRGQDVALRCDPISGHVSLFWYQQALGQGPEFLTYFQNEAQLDKSGLPSDRFFAERPEGSVSTLKIQRTQQEDSAVYLCASSLAGPGNTIYFGEGSWLTVV.

Only one count was recorded for this clone. V is TRBV7-2 and J is TRBJ1-5; 7 bases agree with TRBD1. The germline CDR1 and CDR2 sequences are SGHTA and FQGNSA. CDR3 length: 17 amino acids. V lost 2 bases and J lost 3; bases outside the gene matches: 10. The CDR3 protein is CASSLSSGTAPNQPQHF. In nucleotides, the CDR3 is TGTGCCAGCAGCTTATCGTCCGGGACAGCCCCCAATCAGCCCCAGCATTTT.

V is TRBV11-2 and J is TRBJ1-3; no clear D. V lost 1 base and J 0 bases, leaving 7 bases between the germline ends. The germline V gene encodes CDR1 SGHAT and CDR2 FQNNGV. The CDR3 is 15 amino acids. The CDR3 loop is CASSLAGNSGNTIYF. The CDR3 coding sequence is TGTGCCAGCAGCTTAGCGGGAAACTCTGGAAACACCATATATTTT.

The chain is built from TRBV6-2 or TRBV6-3 and TRBJ1-5; D may be TRBD1 (6 bases). The germline V gene encodes CDR1 MNHEY and CDR2 SVGEGT. This CDR3 contains 15 residues. Trimming took 4 bases from V and 3 from J, leaving 13 bases between them. The CDR3 nucleotides are TGTGCCAGCAGTTTTCAACAGGGAAACAATCAGCCCCAGCATTTT. This gives the protein CASSFQQGNNQPQHF.

Only one count was recorded for this clone. The V and J genes are TRBV10-3 and TRBJ2-7; 8 bases agree with TRBD2. Germline V gives CDR1 ENHRY, CDR2 SYGVKD. J lost 7 bases, V lost 5 bases, and 10 bases had no gene match. The CDR3 is 14 amino acids. The CDR3 protein is CAISLGGTSLEQYF. The CDR3 nucleotides are TGTGCCATCAGTCTAGGAGGGACTAGTTTGGAGCAGTACTTC.

This clone appeared a few times. The chain couples TRBV6-4 to TRBJ1-2; TRBD1 is a possible D gene (6 bases). This CDR3 comprises 13 residues. With 5 bases removed from V and 9 bases from J, the gap between germline ends came to 16 bases. CDR1 and CDR2 from the germline V gene are MRHNA and SNTAGT. In DNA form, the CDR3 reads TGTGCCAGCAGTCCTGAACAGGGCGGACGCTACACCTTC. Amino acids: CASSPEQGGRYTF.

V gene TRBV9 combines with J gene TRBJ2-7; 9 bases are shared with TRBD2. With V trimmed by 4 bases and J by 6 bases, 8 bases remained unmatched. Germline V gene lookup returns CDR1 SGDLS and CDR2 YYNGEE. This CDR3 has 14 amino acids. CDR3 residues: CASSPRLAVGEQYF. The DNA of the CDR3 is TGTGCCAGCAGCCCCCGACTAGCGGTGGGCGAGCAGTACTTC.

For this clone: At one boundary the junction diverges from the germline segment, which might be a read error. This chain connects TRBV6-1 to TRBJ1-2; D gene unclear. The V gene's germline CDR1 is MNHNS and CDR2 SASEGT. CDR3 length: 13 amino acids. CDR3 coding DNA: TGTGCCAGCAGTGAAGCGGTCGTTGGGTGGTACTACTTC. Protein: CASSEAVVGWYYF.